The present entry profiles one T cell receptor (beta chain) with its context. This table comes from immunoSEQ multiplex PCR, and its TCRdb copy is limited to in-frame clones, with some not included. Of roughly 40,000 clones in the sample, about 86% are singletons; the top ten hold 10%. This sample is drawn from a study of lymphopenia after photon versus proton radiotherapy. The germline V gene encodes CDR1 SGHTA and CDR2 FQGTGA. V dropped 2 bases and J dropped 6 bases, with 17 bases sitting between them. The length of the CDR3 is 16 residues. The V and J genes are TRBV7-3 and TRBJ2-1; tentative D call: TRBD2 (6 bases). The sequenced sample was peripheral blood, obtained from a patient treated with proton-based radiotherapy. This TCR was sampled from a woman in her 70s with pancreatic cancer. Some clones in this sample may be carry-over from other donors' samples. The chain's CDR3 is CASSLHVAEGSNEQFF. CDR3 bases: TGTGCCAGCAGCTTACACGTAGCGGAAGGGAGCAATGAGCAGTTCTTC.